These 30 T cell receptor beta chains came from one sample sequenced in a study of molecular identifiers for immune sequencing clone quantification. TCRdb called the PCR reads again in MiXCR, with one record for every CDR3 protein. The data show over 90,000 distinct CDR3 sequences, with less than 35% seen just once and about a tenth held by the top ten. Sequencing was carried out using naive CD8+ T cells from blood, with Jurkat cell RNA spiked in. Subset here: FACS-sorted CD8+CD4-CCR7+CD45RA+ naive T cells. These receptors were obtained from a human donor in good health. Some libraries in this study had Jurkat cell RNA spiked in.

This clonotype turned up a few times. Just one base apart from a much larger clone, this may be a read error. The V gene is TRBV29-1, the J gene TRBJ1-5; D unresolved. CDR1 is SQVTM and CDR2 is ANQGSEA in the germline V gene. The CDR3 consists of 13 residues. CDR3 in amino acids: CSVVHGSNQPLHF. The CDR3 nucleotides are TGCAGCGTTGTTCACGGGAGCAATCAGCCCCTGCATTTT.

The chain has TRBV24-1 and TRBJ1-5; 7 bases are shared with TRBD1. The CDR3 is 14 amino acids. Germline trimming cut 5 bases from V and 8 bases from J; bases unmatched to any gene: 8. The germline V gene encodes CDR1 KGHDR and CDR2 SFDVKD. The chain's CDR3 is CATSARQGGEPQHF. In DNA form, the CDR3 reads TGTGCCACCAGTGCCAGACAGGGTGGTGAGCCCCAGCATTTT.

This clonotype was seen more than once but under ten times. The rearrangement joins TRBV2 to TRBJ1-4, with D tentatively TRBD1 (6 bases). This CDR3 spans 15 amino acids. CDR1 is SNHLY, CDR2 FYNNEI, per germline. Trimming removed 2 bases from V and 3 bases from J, with 10 bases in between. Here the CDR3 reads CASSELGAPNEKLFF. Written as DNA, the CDR3 is TGTGCCAGCAGTGAACTGGGGGCGCCTAATGAAAAACTGTTTTTT.

This clonotype was counted a single time. This chain connects TRBV7-8 to TRBJ1-3; a possible D gene is TRBD1 (6 bases). There are 15 residues in the CDR3. V shed 2 bases and J shed 8 bases, with 16 bases lying between them. CDR1 and CDR2 (germline): SGHVS, FQNEAQ. The CDR3 nucleotides read TGTGCCAGCAGCTTAATTACAGGGTCCGGAGACACCATATATTTT. Its protein product is CASSLITGSGDTIYF.

Concerning this clonotype itself: The CDR3 does not close with the conserved phenylalanine or tryptophan, likely indicating a read error. The chain couples TRBV20-1 to TRBJ2-1, with D perhaps matching TRBD1 (6 bases). V was cut by 6 bases and J by 4 bases, with 22 bases left in between. This CDR3 is 16 amino acids long. Germline CDR1 DFQATT, CDR2 SNEGSKA (reference sequence). In DNA, the CDR3 is TGCAGTGCAAGTAGTCCGGGACATAGCCCTTACAATGAGCAGTTCTCC. This sequence encodes CSASSPGHSPYNEQFS.

This clonotype was observed a few times. This chain joins TRBV7-6 and TRBJ2-2; D is unresolved. Between the trimmed V and J ends, which lost 5 bases and 3 bases, there was a span of 4 bases. CDR1 and CDR2 (germline): SGHVS, FNYEAQ. CDR3 length: 12 residues. CDR3 sequence (DNA): TGTGCCAGCAGCCAATACACCGGGGAGCTGTTTTTT. This translates into CASSQYTGELFF.

The V and J genes are TRBV6-2 or TRBV6-3 and TRBJ1-1; 7 nucleotides align to TRBD1. Per germline, CDR1 MNHEY and CDR2 SVGEGT. V trimming: 8 bases; J trimming: 3 bases; junction bases outside the gene matches: 6. The CDR3 has 13 residues. Here the CDR3 reads CASSWTGHTEAFF. The CDR3 DNA reads as TGTGCCAGCTCCTGGACAGGTCACACTGAAGCTTTCTTT.

This clonotype has only one observation. V usage is TRBV7-9 and J usage is TRBJ2-1; D is undetermined. The better agreement between TRBJ2-7 and the DNA end casts doubt on the J call. The germline V gene encodes CDR1 SEHNR and CDR2 FQNEAQ (reference sequence). The CDR3 covers 13 residues. The DNA of the CDR3 is TGTGCCAGCAGCTTAGATAGCAGCAATGAGCAGTACTTC. Protein: CASSLDSSNEQYF.

About this clonotype itself: A read error may explain this, as a much larger clone is one base away. The rearrangement links TRBV12-3 or TRBV12-4 to TRBJ2-5, with 7 positions matching TRBD1. The CDR3 spans 14 residues. As DNA, the CDR3 is TGTGCCAGCAGTTACAGGGGCCTGGAAGAGGCCCAGTACTTC. Its translation: CASSYRGLEEAQYF.

This clonotype has just a few counts. The chain recombines TRBV5-3 with TRBJ2-7; unclear D gene. TRBV5-3 is an ORF, and what it does is uncertain. V was trimmed by 8 bases and J by 7 bases, leaving 16 bases between them. The CDR3 has 12 amino acids. This CDR3 is CASSLSPSEQYF. DNA of the CDR3: TGTGCCAGCAGCCTATCCCCGTCGGAGCAGTACTTC.

The count of this clonotype is one. Being one base from a much bigger clone, this may be a read error. The chain combines TRBV6-1 with TRBJ2-7; 9 positions agree with TRBD2. Germline lookup yields CDR1 MNHNS and CDR2 SASEGT. This CDR3 comprises 15 residues. CDR3 DNA: TGTGCCAGCAGTGAAGCAGTTAGCGGGAGCTACGGGCAGTACTTC. It encodes CASSEAVSGSYGQYF.

The rearrangement links TRBV18 to TRBJ2-3, with 7 positions matching TRBD2. There are 15 residues in the CDR3. Trimming cost V 2 bases and J 2 bases; bases outside gene matches: 4. The germline CDR1 and CDR2 sequences are KGHSH and LQKENI. The DNA of the CDR3 is TGTGCCAGCTCACCAGGTAGCGGGCACACAGATACGCAGTATTTT. Protein sequence: CASSPGSGHTDTQYF.

This chain joins TRBV6-1 and TRBJ2-2, with D possibly TRBD2 on 7 matching bases. The germline V and J ends were trimmed by 6 bases and 7 bases, with 12 bases remaining between them. The length of the CDR3 is 13 residues. Germline V lookup: CDR1 MNHNS, CDR2 SASEGT. This CDR3 is CASRGGAHGELFF. Here the CDR3 DNA reads TGTGCCAGCAGAGGGGGGGCTCACGGGGAGCTGTTTTTT.

With respect to this clonotype: This clone may be a read error of a much larger clone one base away. The chain recombines TRBV6-5 with TRBJ2-1; D assignment may be TRBD1 or TRBD2 (5 bases each). The CDR3 loop spans 15 amino acids. Germline CDR1 MNHEY, CDR2 SVGAGI. V lost 5 bases and J lost 9, with 20 bases in between. The CDR3 region is CASSAPGRGRGEQFF. The CDR3 DNA reads as TGTGCCAGCAGTGCGCCGGGACGGGGACGGGGTGAGCAGTTCTTC.

J is TRBJ2-2 and V is TRBV9, with D perhaps matching TRBD2 (6 bases). CDR1 and CDR2 (germline): SGDLS, YYNGEE. The CDR3 spans 14 residues. The V end was cut by 3 bases, the J end by 2 bases, with 8 bases between. CDR3 sequence reads: CASSGGLNTGELFF. The CDR3 nucleotides read TGTGCCAGCAGCGGGGGACTTAACACCGGGGAGCTGTTTTTT. The full variable domain, completed using reference TRBV9 and TRBJ2-2, is DSGVTQTPKHLITATGQRVTLRCSPRSGDLSVYWYQQSLDQGLQFLIQYYNGEERAKGNILERFSAQQFPDLHSELNLSSLELGDSALYFCASSGGLNTGELFFGEGSRLTVL.

The chain couples TRBV24-1 to TRBJ2-2; 11 bases agree with TRBD2. Germline V lookup: CDR1 KGHDR, CDR2 SFDVKD. V was clipped by 3 bases and J by 5 bases; unmatched bases: 7. This CDR3 comprises 17 residues. The CDR3 DNA is TGTGCCACCAGTGATAGAACTAGCGGGAGCGGAACCGGGGAGCTGTTTTTT. The encoded protein is CATSDRTSGSGTGELFF.

The chain couples TRBV4-1 to TRBJ2-6, with 8 bases that match TRBD1. The CDR3 totals 16 residues. Losses at the gene ends were 9 bases for V and 0 bases for J; bases not matched to a gene: 7. Germline V gene data show CDR1 as MGHRA and CDR2 as YSYEKL. CDR3 coding DNA: TGCGCCAGTACTGGGACAGGAGCCTCTGGGGCCAACGTCCTGACTTTC. Amino acids: CASTGTGASGANVLTF.

The rearrangement joins TRBV5-3 to TRBJ2-5, with D perhaps TRBD1 or TRBD2 (6 bases each). TRBV5-3 is an ORF; its function is uncertain. Trimming left V 8 bases short and J 4 bases short, with 24 bases between. The CDR3 extends over 16 amino acids. The CDR3 sequence: CASSPGPRQEGETQYF. CDR3 nucleotides: TGTGCCAGCAGCCCTGGCCCCCGACAGGAGGGAGAGACCCAGTACTTC.

In regard to this clonotype: With a far larger clone one base away, a read error is the likely cause. Here the CDR3 omits its conserved ending phenylalanine or tryptophan, so a read error is the likely source. The rearrangement links TRBV28 to TRBJ2-7; TRBD1 agrees at 7 bases. Germline CDR1 MDHEN, CDR2 SYDVKM. The J segment lost 3 bases and the V segment lost 6 bases, leaving 5 bases of the junction unmatched. The CDR3 totals 13 residues. This CDR3 is CASSLGGGYEQYY. DNA for the CDR3: TGTGCCAGCAGCCTAGGGGGCGGCTACGAGCAGTACTAC.

This clonotype was found many times. The genes are TRBV28 and TRBJ1-5; D is undetermined. Trimming left V 3 bases short and J 2 bases short, with 8 bases between. In germline, CDR1 is MDHEN, CDR2 SYDVKM. This CDR3 is 14 amino acids long. This chain's CDR3 is CASSLLGGNQPQHF. The CDR3 coding sequence is TGTGCCAGCAGTTTGCTCGGGGGCAATCAGCCCCAGCATTTT. The full variable domain, with the rest looked up from reference TRBV28 and TRBJ1-5, is DVKVTQSSRYLVKRTGEKVFLECVQDMDHENMFWYRQDPGLGLRLIYFSYDVKMKEKGDIPEGYSVSREKKERFSLILESASTNQTSMYLCASSLLGGNQPQHFGDGTRLSIL.

This chain links TRBV6-6 with TRBJ1-2; the D gene is possibly TRBD1 (5 bases). V lost 8 bases and J 3 bases, leaving 19 bases between the germline ends. CDR1 is MNHNY, CDR2 SVGAGI, per germline (reference sequence). This CDR3 has 15 residues. CDR3 sequence: CASREILEGHYGYTF. The CDR3 nucleotides are TGTGCCAGCCGAGAGATCCTCGAGGGACACTATGGCTACACCTTC.

The J gene is TRBJ2-7, the V gene TRBV9; possibly TRBD1 or TRBD2 for D (6 bases each). Germline values: CDR1 SGDLS, CDR2 YYNGEE. V was shortened by 2 bases and J by 5 bases, with 20 bases between the two germline ends. This CDR3 spans 16 amino acids. Here the CDR3 DNA reads TGTGCCAGCAGCGTGGGGTCCGGGGGCGGTCTCGACGAGCAGTACTTC. Protein: CASSVGSGGGLDEQYF.

This chain joins TRBV10-3 and TRBJ2-3; TRBD2 matches at 8 bases. This CDR3 contains 17 residues. Germline CDR1 is ENHRY and CDR2 is SYGVKD. V shed 0 bases and J 2 bases; nucleotides not matched to a gene: 7. The CDR3 DNA sequence: TGTGCCATCAGTGAGTCAGGGCTAGCGGGTTACACAGATACGCAGTATTTT. It is translated as CAISESGLAGYTDTQYF.

This chain uses TRBV5-1 with TRBJ1-1; D is unresolved. V lost 6 bases and J lost 1, with 13 bases in between. CDR1 SGHRS and CDR2 YFSETQ come from the germline V gene. The CDR3 has 14 residues. The CDR3 nucleotides are TGCGCCAGCACCTTTGGTGTCTCGAACACTGAAGCTTTCTTT. Its translation: CASTFGVSNTEAFF.

This chain joins TRBV9 and TRBJ2-5, with unresolved D. This CDR3 has 12 amino acids. V was trimmed by 3 bases and J by 0 bases, leaving 3 bases between them. Per the germline V gene, CDR1 is SGDLS and CDR2 is YYNGEE. CDR3 DNA: TGTGCCAGCAGCGACTACCAAGAGACCCAGTACTTC. Protein product: CASSDYQETQYF.

This clonotype has at least ten counts. J is TRBJ2-3 and V is TRBV28; 7 bases are a match to TRBD2. This CDR3 is 15 amino acids long. Trimming took 3 bases from V and 6 from J; bases not matched to a gene: 9. Germline V CDR1 and CDR2: MDHEN, SYDVKM. In nucleotides, the CDR3 is TGTGCCAGCAGTTTCGCGGGAGAGGGGACGGATACGCAGTATTTT. This encodes CASSFAGEGTDTQYF.

This clonotype was detected a few times. The chain combines TRBV7-9 with TRBJ1-4; unclear D gene. V was pared by 5 bases and J by 0 bases, with 10 bases between. CDR1 is SEHNR, CDR2 FQNEAQ, per germline (reference sequence). The CDR3 is made up of 15 amino acids. The CDR3 DNA is TGTGCCAGCAGCCCGTCGAGGACAACTAATGAAAAACTGTTTTTT. This gives the protein CASSPSRTTNEKLFF.

This clonotype has at least ten counts. The V gene is TRBV13, the J gene TRBJ1-6; 8 bases match TRBD1. There are 14 residues in the CDR3. CDR1 and CDR2 from the germline V gene are PRHDT and FYEKMQ (reference sequence). V was pared by 5 bases and J by 9 bases, with 6 bases of the junction left unmatched. The CDR3 nucleotides read TGTGCCAGCAGCCCCGGACAGGGCGGTTCACCCCTCCACTTT. Translated: CASSPGQGGSPLHF. Together with reference TRBV13 and TRBJ1-6, the CDR3 gives the full variable domain: AAGVIQSPRHLIKEKRETATLKCYPIPRHDTVYWYQQGPGQDPQFLISFYEKMQSDKGSIPDRFSAQQFSDYHSELNMSSLELGDSALYFCASSPGQGGSPLHFGNGTRLTVT.

Details on this clonotype: No conserved phenylalanine or tryptophan is present at the end of the CDR3, so a read error is the likely explanation. The gene calls are TRBV6-1 and TRBJ1-1; 10 bases align to TRBD1. CDR3 length: 16 residues. CDR1 and CDR2 (germline): MNHNS, SASEGT. After removal of 6 bases from V and 2 bases from J, the junction contained 9 bases not matched to a gene. The CDR3 spells CASSPGTGVRNTEAFI. DNA for the CDR3: TGTGCCAGCAGCCCCGGGACAGGGGTTAGAAACACTGAAGCTTTCATA.

The rearrangement links TRBV27 to TRBJ1-1; weak D call: TRBD1 (5 bases). The CDR3 runs to 15 residues. Germline V CDR1 and CDR2: MNHEY, SMNVEV (reference sequence). The V end lost 6 bases, the J end lost 6 bases, and 20 bases lay between the germline ends. The CDR3 DNA sequence: TGTGCCAGCAGGGAAGTGGGGCAGGGTAAGGCTGAAGCTTTCTTT. Amino acid sequence: CASREVGQGKAEAFF.